These 10 T cell receptor beta chains came from one sample sequenced in a study of cytomegalovirus exposure and HLA in healthy donors. The study ran its PCR with 60 Vbeta and 13 Jbeta primers. The assay was immunoSEQ multiplex PCR, and TCRdb's table has in-frame clones only and misses some. The sample has about 120,000 clones; 70% to 80% are singletons. Sequencing was done on a sample of PBMCs. These receptors all stem from a woman aged 40 to 49 in good health and CMV-seropositive.

This CDR3 is CASSTGTDSNQPQHF. CDR3 in DNA: TGTGCCAGCTCAACCGGGACAGATAGCAATCAGCCCCAGCATTTT. The chain combines TRBV18 with TRBJ1-5; 7 bases line up with TRBD1. Germline CDR1 and CDR2: KGHSH and LQKENI. This CDR3 is 15 amino acids long. V was clipped by 5 bases and J by 0 bases; unmatched bases: 4.

J is TRBJ2-3 and V is TRBV7-3; possibly TRBD1 for D (5 bases). The CDR3 is made up of 15 amino acids. V was clipped by 5 bases and J by 0 bases, with 12 bases between them. Germline V gives CDR1 SGHTA, CDR2 FQGTGA. This CDR3 reads CASSLDRSSTDTQYF. The CDR3 DNA reads TGTGCCAGCAGCCTCGACAGAAGTAGCACAGATACGCAGTATTTT. Filled out from reference TRBV7-3 and TRBJ2-3, the complete variable domain reads GAGVSQTPSNKVTEKGKYVELRCDPISGHTALYWYRQSLGQGPEFLIYFQGTGAADDSGLPNDRFFAVRPEGSVSTLKIQRTERGDSAVYLCASSLDRSSTDTQYFGPGTRLTVL.

The rearrangement joins TRBV6-1 to TRBJ2-7; 9 bases fit TRBD2. Germline V gene data show CDR1 as MNHNS and CDR2 as SASEGT. There are 16 residues in the CDR3. V dropped 1 base and J dropped 0; count of bases not matched to a gene: 4. The CDR3 DNA sequence: TGTGCCAGCAGTGAAGGGGAGACTAGCGGCTCCTACGAGCAGTACTTC. Encoded protein: CASSEGETSGSYEQYF.

The J gene is TRBJ2-7, the V gene TRBV5-6, with TRBD2 matching 9 bases. The CDR3 totals 18 residues. CDR1 and CDR2 (germline): SGHDT, YYEEEE. V dropped 1 base and J dropped 4; count of bases not matched to a gene: 15. The CDR3 nucleotides read TGTGCCAGCAGCTTGTTAACAGGGCGGCGGGAGGGCGTATACGAGCAGTACTTC. Encoded protein: CASSLLTGRREGVYEQYF.

CDR3 in DNA: TGTGCCTGGGGTCCTATAACGAGCAATCAGCCCCAGCATTTT. Its protein is CAWGPITSNQPQHF. The rearrangement joins TRBV30 to TRBJ1-5; D unresolved. Trimming cost V 5 bases and J 1 base, with 12 bases left between them. Germline CDR1 is GTSNPN and CDR2 is SVGIG (reference sequence). There are 14 residues in the CDR3.

The V call is TRBV2, the J call TRBJ1-2, with no clear D. The V gene's germline CDR1 is SNHLY and CDR2 FYNNEI. V shed 4 bases and J shed 0 bases, with 6 bases lying between them. The CDR3 spans 13 residues. The CDR3 protein is CASSGSANYGYTF. DNA for the CDR3: TGTGCCAGCAGTGGGAGTGCTAACTATGGCTACACCTTC.

The genes are TRBV11-2 and TRBJ1-2; D may be TRBD1 (5 bases). V lost 1 base, J lost 4 bases, and 10 bases lay in between. The CDR3 is made up of 14 amino acids. CDR1 SGHAT and CDR2 FQNNGV come from the germline V gene. Here the CDR3 DNA reads TGTGCCAGCAGCTTAGGTACAGGATCCTATGGCTACACCTTC. Protein product: CASSLGTGSYGYTF.

This clone has only a few counts. J is TRBJ1-1 and V is TRBV19, with 8 bases aligning to TRBD1. CDR3 length: 14 residues. Germline CDR1 and CDR2: LNHDA and SQIVND (reference sequence). Germline trimming cut 5 bases from V and 1 base from J; bases unmatched to any gene: 3. CDR3 protein: CASSAGQGNTEAFF. The CDR3 nucleotides are TGTGCCAGTAGTGCCGGACAGGGGAACACTGAAGCTTTCTTT. Together with reference TRBV19 and TRBJ1-1, the CDR3 gives the full variable domain: DGGITQSPKYLFRKEGQNVTLSCEQNLNHDAMYWYRQDPGQGLRLIYYSQIVNDFQKGDIAEGYSVSREKKESFPLTVTSAQKNPTAFYLCASSAGQGNTEAFFGQGTRLTVV.

The table lists this clone with a count of one. The chain joins TRBV5-4 to TRBJ2-7, with D possibly TRBD1 on 6 matching bases. This CDR3 comprises 15 residues. V lost 0 bases and J 6 bases, leaving 16 bases between the germline ends. CDR1 and CDR2 from the germline V gene are SGHNT and YYREEE (reference sequence). The CDR3 spells CASSLGTGQGGEQYF. The CDR3 nucleotides read TGTGCCAGCAGCTTGGGTACAGGGCAAGGAGGCGAGCAGTACTTC. Supplemented by reference TRBV5-4 and TRBJ2-7, the full variable domain reads ETGVTQSPTHLIKTRGQQVTLRCSSQSGHNTVSWYQQALGQGPQFIFQYYREEENGRGNFPPRFSGLQFPNYSSELNVNALELDDSALYLCASSLGTGQGGEQYFGPGTRLTVT.

The chain has TRBV5-6 and TRBJ2-7, with 12 bases aligning to TRBD2. CDR3 length: 13 residues. Germline V gene data show CDR1 as SGHDT and CDR2 as YYEEEE. Unmatched junction bases numbered 1, after V lost 4 bases and J lost 5 bases. CDR3 in amino acids: CASSRLAGDEQYF. The CDR3 nucleotides read TGTGCCAGCAGCAGACTAGCGGGAGACGAGCAGTACTTC.